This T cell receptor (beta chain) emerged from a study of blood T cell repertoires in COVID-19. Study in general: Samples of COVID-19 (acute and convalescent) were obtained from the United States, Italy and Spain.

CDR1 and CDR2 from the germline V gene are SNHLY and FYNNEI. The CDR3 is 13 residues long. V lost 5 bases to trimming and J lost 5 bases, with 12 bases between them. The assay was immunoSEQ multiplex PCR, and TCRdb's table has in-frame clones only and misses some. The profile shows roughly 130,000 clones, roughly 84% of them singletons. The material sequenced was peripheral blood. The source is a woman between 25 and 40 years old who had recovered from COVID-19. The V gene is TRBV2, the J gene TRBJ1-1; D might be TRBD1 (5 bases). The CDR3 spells CASSPGSGTEAFF. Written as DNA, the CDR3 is TGTGCCAGCAGTCCAGGGTCGGGTACTGAAGCTTTCTTT.